This T cell receptor beta chain was found in a study of radiotherapy plus CTLA-4 blockade in lung cancer. The germline V gene has CDR1 SGDLS and CDR2 YYNGEE. There are 14 residues in the CDR3. V lost 4 bases and J lost 5, with 13 bases in between. Assay used: immunoSEQ multiplex PCR; TCRdb lists only in-frame clones, some missing. Altogether under 90,000 clones are present, roughly 78% being singletons, with the ten largest covering around 15%. The specimen was peripheral blood, collected from a patient treated with radiotherapy plus ipilimumab. The receptor comes from a human donor with non-small cell lung cancer that progressed on radiotherapy plus ipilimumab. The genes are TRBV9 and TRBJ2-1; a weak D match, TRBD2 (5 bases). The CDR3 spells CASSIFVGDNEQFF. As DNA, the CDR3 is TGTGCCAGCAGCATTTTCGTCGGGGACAATGAGCAGTTCTTC.